The next 30 T cell receptor beta chains were all read from a single sample in a study of T-cell memory formation after mild COVID-19. TCRdb ran MiXCR on the 5' RACE reads and lists one entry per CDR3 protein. Of some 120,000 distinct CDR3 sequences in the sample, 5% to 6.5% were seen once. Sequences were obtained from PBMCs or a T cell subset sorted from them (not recorded which). These receptors were collected from an adult woman who had mild COVID-19 (a few samples of this study predate the infection). Cell type and time point are not known.

This clonotype appeared many times. The rearrangement uses TRBV20-1 and TRBJ2-2; no firm D call. The V and J ends lost 0 bases and 1 base respectively, with 9 bases between them. Germline assignment: CDR1 DFQATT and CDR2 SNEGSKA (reference sequence). The CDR3 totals 15 residues. The CDR3 nucleotides read TGCAGTGCTAGAGATAAGTTTCTGAACACCGGGGAGCTGTTTTTT. Amino acids: CSARDKFLNTGELFF.

The V gene is TRBV20-1, the J gene TRBJ1-4; no clear D gene. Germline V lookup: CDR1 DFQATT, CDR2 SNEGSKA (reference sequence). V lost 4 bases and J lost 4, with 10 bases in between. The CDR3 has 13 residues. The CDR3 coding sequence is TGCAGTGCTATTAACAGTTATAATGAAAAACTGTTTTTT. This encodes CSAINSYNEKLFF.

This clonotype was found many times. The chain carries TRBV29-1 and TRBJ1-2; TRBD1 might be the D (6 bases). The CDR3 is made up of 14 amino acids. V shed 5 bases and J shed 2 bases, with 15 bases lying between them. The germline CDR1 and CDR2 sequences are SQVTM and ANQGSEA. As DNA, the CDR3 is TGCAGCGTTTTTGGTGGACAGCGAAACTATGGCTACACCTTC. Amino acid sequence: CSVFGGQRNYGYTF. Supplemented by reference TRBV29-1 and TRBJ1-2, the full variable domain reads SAVISQKPSRDICQRGTSLTIQCQVDSQVTMMFWYRQQPGQSLTLIATANQGSEATYESGFVIDKFPISRPNLTFSTLTVSNMSPEDSSIYLCSVFGGQRNYGYTFGSGTRLTVV.

This clonotype was picked up many times. The chain has TRBV20-1 and TRBJ2-3, with 7 nucleotides matching TRBD1. The CDR3 runs to 14 residues. Trimming at V came to 6 bases and at J to 1 base, leaving 7 bases not matched to a gene. Germline V gives CDR1 DFQATT, CDR2 SNEGSKA (reference sequence). The CDR3 sequence is CSAWTGTGTDTQYF. In DNA form, the CDR3 reads TGCAGTGCCTGGACCGGGACAGGCACAGATACGCAGTATTTT.

This clonotype was detected many times. The V call is TRBV12-3 or TRBV12-4, the J call TRBJ2-3; perhaps TRBD1 as D (7 bases). V was shortened by 6 bases and J by 10 bases, with 17 bases between the two germline ends. The CDR3 sequence is 13 residues long. CDR3 region: CASSLTRGTAQYF. The CDR3 DNA reads TGTGCCAGCAGCCTTACTCGGGGGACAGCGCAGTATTTT.

In this sample, this clonotype turned up a few times. The rearrangement uses TRBV7-6 and TRBJ2-1; no firm D call. Germline CDR1 is SGHVS and CDR2 is FNYEAQ. This CDR3 comprises 13 residues. V lost 4 bases to trimming and J lost 9 bases, with 13 bases between them. The CDR3 DNA follows: TGTGCCAGCAGCTCCAGAGGTGATCGTGAGCAGTTCTTC. Translated: CASSSRGDREQFF.

This clonotype occurred a few times. The rearrangement links TRBV6-5 to TRBJ2-7; the match to TRBD2 covers 10 bases. The germline V gene encodes CDR1 MNHEY and CDR2 SVGAGI. This CDR3 comprises 15 residues. With 10 bases clipped from V and 3 bases from J, the junction kept 12 bases outside the gene matches. The CDR3 loop reads CATQLQLAGVYEQYF. Here the CDR3 DNA reads TGTGCCACCCAGTTACAGCTAGCGGGAGTCTACGAGCAGTACTTC.

This sequence joins TRBV4-2 and TRBJ1-2; possible D gene TRBD1, 6 bases. The germline CDR1 and CDR2 sequences are LGHNA and YNFKEQ. The CDR3 covers 15 residues. The V end lost 2 bases, the J end lost 8 bases, and 18 bases lay between the germline ends. CDR3 amino acids: CASSQFAGAVSGYTF. CDR3 DNA: TGTGCCAGCAGCCAATTTGCGGGGGCGGTTTCCGGCTACACCTTC.

The chain uses TRBV3-1 and TRBJ1-4, with 7 bases aligning to TRBD1. The ends lost 5 bases at V and 7 bases at J; junction bases unmatched: 10. CDR3 length: 15 amino acids. CDR1 is LGHDT, CDR2 YNNKEL, per germline (reference sequence). CDR3 residues: CASSSQGRPGEKLFF. CDR3 sequence (DNA): TGTGCCAGCAGCTCACAGGGGCGGCCGGGTGAAAAACTGTTTTTT.

V is TRBV3-1 and J is TRBJ1-1, with D hard to call. The germline gives CDR1 LGHDT, CDR2 YNNKEL (reference sequence). V was cut by 1 base and J by 4 bases, with 10 bases left in between. CDR3 size: 14 residues. The CDR3, as DNA: TGTGCCAGCAGCCAAGCTCAGGTGGGCACTGAAGCTTTCTTT. It translates to CASSQAQVGTEAFF.

This clonotype showed up many times. The gene calls are TRBV6-4 and TRBJ1-5; D may be TRBD1 (6 bases). V shed 3 bases and J shed 7 bases, with 10 bases lying between them. The CDR3 totals 13 residues. The V gene's germline CDR1 is MRHNA and CDR2 SNTAGT. The CDR3 sequence is CASSEGAQQPQHF. The DNA for the CDR3 is TGTGCCAGCAGTGAGGGGGCGCAGCAGCCCCAGCATTTT.

This clonotype was found a few times. This rearrangement joins TRBV5-1 to TRBJ1-2, with 8 bases fitting TRBD1. After removal of 0 bases from V and 7 bases from J, the junction contained 5 bases not matched to a gene. The CDR3 has 14 amino acids. In germline, CDR1 is SGHRS, CDR2 YFSETQ. The CDR3 loop reads CASSLGQGARGYTF. The CDR3, as DNA: TGCGCCAGCAGCTTGGGGCAGGGGGCACGTGGCTACACCTTC.

This clonotype was detected only a few times. This rearrangement joins TRBV5-4 to TRBJ1-6; the D gene is possibly TRBD1 (5 bases). The CDR3 has 14 amino acids. The V end was cut by 2 bases, the J end by 10 bases, with 13 bases between. Per the germline V gene, CDR1 is SGHNT and CDR2 is YYREEE (reference sequence). The chain's CDR3 is CASSFGALGSPLHF. In nucleotides, the CDR3 is TGTGCCAGCAGCTTCGGGGCCTTGGGGTCACCCCTCCACTTT.

This chain's CDR3 is CATSVNRGPPENEQFF. The CDR3 DNA is TGTGCCACCAGTGTTAACAGGGGCCCCCCAGAGAATGAGCAGTTCTTC. The chain uses TRBV24-1 and TRBJ2-1; 7 bases map to TRBD1. This CDR3 contains 16 residues. V was pared by 5 bases and J by 7 bases, with 13 bases of the junction left unmatched. Germline V gene sequence: CDR1 KGHDR, CDR2 SFDVKD.

The chain has TRBV18 and TRBJ2-1; TRBD2 agrees at 7 bases. CDR3 length: 15 amino acids. CDR1 is KGHSH, CDR2 LQKENI, per germline. V lost 5 bases and J lost 7; bases outside the gene matches: 11. CDR3 sequence reads: CASSALAEPGNEQFF. The CDR3 region has the DNA TGTGCCAGCTCAGCTCTAGCGGAACCGGGGAATGAGCAGTTCTTC.

A remark on this clonotype: A clone one base away is much larger, so this may be a read error. Because it lacks the conserved phenylalanine or tryptophan at the end, this CDR3 is likely a read error. The V call is TRBV3-1, the J call TRBJ2-1, with D unclear. Germline V CDR1 and CDR2: LGHDT, YNNKEL (reference sequence). The V end lost 4 bases, the J end lost 6 bases, and 16 bases lay between the germline ends. This CDR3 is built from 15 residues. CDR3 in DNA: TGTGCCAGCAGCCCCCTCTCCGGGTGGCCCAATGAGCAGTTCTTA. This encodes CASSPLSGWPNEQFL.

CDR3 sequence (DNA): TGTGCCAGCAGCGGCGAAAGGGAAGAGACCCAGTACTTC. Protein: CASSGEREETQYF. This rearrangement joins TRBV4-2 to TRBJ2-5; D not resolved. Deletions cut 5 bases from V and 3 bases from J, with 10 bases between. The CDR3 covers 13 residues. CDR1 LGHNA and CDR2 YNFKEQ come from the germline V gene.

This clonotype was picked up many times. The rearrangement links TRBV12-3 or TRBV12-4 to TRBJ2-5; D unclear. Trimming shortened V by 2 bases and J by 2 bases, and 9 bases separated the two germline ends. This CDR3 spans 14 amino acids. The CDR3 protein is CASSLRRQQETQYF. CDR3 in DNA: TGTGCCAGCAGTTTAAGGCGTCAGCAAGAGACCCAGTACTTC.

The V and J genes are TRBV20-1 and TRBJ2-2; D is unclear. Per germline, CDR1 DFQATT and CDR2 SNEGSKA (reference sequence). V was trimmed by 0 bases and J by 4 bases, leaving 3 bases between them. The CDR3 sequence is 12 residues long. This CDR3 is CSAREGTGELFF. CDR3 sequence (DNA): TGCAGTGCTAGAGAGGGCACCGGGGAGCTGTTTTTT.

This clonotype has just a few counts. For the CDR3, the DNA is TGCAGTGCTATACGACCAAACAGGGGGGCGGGCACCGGGGAGCTGTTTTTT. Amino acid sequence: CSAIRPNRGAGTGELFF. The J gene is TRBJ2-2, the V gene TRBV20-1; 8 nucleotides agree with TRBD1. Unmatched junction bases numbered 14, after V lost 4 bases and J lost 4 bases. The CDR3 contains 17 residues. Germline-derived CDR1 and CDR2 are DFQATT and SNEGSKA (reference sequence).

The rearrangement links TRBV5-1 to TRBJ1-1; TRBD1 agrees at 9 bases. CDR1 and CDR2 from the germline V gene are SGHRS and YFSETQ. The V and J ends lost 4 bases and 0 bases, in that order; junction bases with no gene match: 4. This CDR3 is 15 amino acids long. This CDR3 is CASSQGQGMNTEAFF. CDR3 nucleotide sequence: TGCGCCAGCAGCCAAGGACAGGGGATGAACACTGAAGCTTTCTTT.

V and J are TRBV30 and TRBJ1-5; 9 bases are shared with TRBD1. The germline CDR1 and CDR2 sequences are GTSNPN and SVGIG (reference sequence). V was pared by 2 bases and J by 3 bases, with 5 bases of the junction left unmatched. This CDR3 spans 15 amino acids. CDR3 coding DNA: TGTGCCTGGAGTAAAGGACAGGGGAACAATCAGCCCCAGCATTTT. Encoded protein: CAWSKGQGNNQPQHF. The full variable domain, completed using reference TRBV30 and TRBJ1-5, is SQTIHQWPATLVQPVGSPLSLECTVEGTSNPNLYWYRQAAGRGLQLLFYSVGIGQISSEVPQNLSASRPQDRQFILSSKKLLLSDSGFYLCAWSKGQGNNQPQHFGDGTRLSIL.

This clonotype was recorded many times. Compared with germline, one end of the junction differs, possibly owing to a read error. V gene TRBV5-1 combines with J gene TRBJ1-5; 8 bases are a match to TRBD1. In germline, CDR1 is SGHRS, CDR2 YFSETQ. The CDR3 spans 17 residues. CDR3 in amino acids: CASSLLQGARGNQPQHF. The CDR3, as DNA: TGCGCTAGCAGCTTACTCCAGGGGGCGCGTGGCAATCAGCCCCAGCATTTT.

This chain uses TRBV4-1 with TRBJ2-2; 8 bases match TRBD1. J gave up 1 base and V 4 bases, and 5 bases lay outside the gene matches. This CDR3 region has 16 residues. CDR1 and CDR2 from the germline V gene are MGHRA and YSYEKL. CDR3 sequence reads: CASSRTGTGNTGELFF. The CDR3 DNA is TGCGCCAGCAGCCGAACCGGGACAGGGAACACCGGGGAGCTGTTTTTT.

This chain uses TRBV7-6 with TRBJ2-5; 8 bases fit TRBD1. The junction had 12 bases not matched to a gene; V was cut back by 1 base and J by 5 bases. Germline CDR1 is SGHVS and CDR2 is FNYEAQ. The length of the CDR3 is 17 residues. The chain's CDR3 is CASSLVGGQAIGETQYF. CDR3 nucleotides: TGTGCCAGCAGCTTAGTAGGGGGACAGGCAATAGGCGAGACCCAGTACTTC.

The sample holds a few counts of this clonotype. The V and J genes are TRBV5-1 and TRBJ2-3; the match to TRBD2 covers 8 bases. In germline, CDR1 is SGHRS, CDR2 YFSETQ. V gave up 7 bases and J gave up 1 base; unmatched junction bases: 5. This CDR3 is built from 14 residues. In DNA form, the CDR3 reads TGCGCCAGCTACCTTAGCGGGGGCACAGATACGCAGTATTTT. This codes for CASYLSGGTDTQYF.

Many counts were recorded for this clonotype. CDR3 protein: CASSQDGKAGDNEQFF. CDR3 in DNA: TGTGCCAGCAGCCAAGATGGAAAAGCGGGAGACAATGAGCAGTTCTTC. The V call is TRBV3-1, the J call TRBJ2-1; 8 bases align to TRBD2. This CDR3 contains 16 residues. The germline V gene has CDR1 LGHDT and CDR2 YNNKEL (reference sequence). J gave up 5 bases and V 0 bases, and 6 bases lay outside the gene matches.

This clonotype has a handful of counts. The V and J genes are TRBV3-1 and TRBJ2-7; D is uncertain. Trimming stripped 0 bases from V and 10 bases from J, with 16 bases between. The CDR3 contains 14 residues. From germline, CDR1 is LGHDT and CDR2 YNNKEL (reference sequence). The CDR3 coding sequence is TGTGCCAGCAGCCAAGAGGGTAGGAAGGGCGACCAGTACTTC. This gives the protein CASSQEGRKGDQYF.

This clonotype appeared many times. The chain links TRBV9 to TRBJ2-3; D is unclear. There are 14 residues in the CDR3. Looked up from germline, CDR1 is SGDLS and CDR2 is YYNGEE. Trimming removed 4 bases from V and 2 bases from J, with 11 bases in between. For the CDR3, the DNA is TGTGCCAGCAGCCTGACTGGGCTCACAGATACGCAGTATTTT. Translating gives CASSLTGLTDTQYF.

In its sample, this clonotype was seen many times. V is TRBV10-3 and J is TRBJ2-3; D is perhaps TRBD1 or TRBD2 (6 bases each). Deletions cut 2 bases from V and 0 bases from J, with 9 bases between. The germline CDR1 and CDR2 sequences are ENHRY and SYGVKD. The CDR3 sequence is 15 residues long. The CDR3: CAISERGPSTDTQYF. The CDR3 nucleotides read TGTGCCATCAGTGAGCGGGGGCCAAGCACAGATACGCAGTATTTT.